This T cell receptor beta chain was profiled in a study of cytomegalovirus exposure and HLA in healthy donors. The wider study: In an early release, HLA-typed donors contributed some 82 million unique TCR sequences.

Amplification used 60 Vbeta primers and 13 Jbeta primers. The data were produced by immunoSEQ multiplex PCR, yet TCRdb's version contains in-frame clones alone and is incomplete. The table includes 150,000 to 200,000 clones, around 80% detected once. Points from the study as a whole: The CMV antigen specificity of a few CMV-associated chains was confirmed through in vitro analysis. Later work showed greater clonal expansion in HLA-associated TCR beta chains than in equally common others.

Note on this clone: Its antigen is unidentified.

The specimen was PBMCs. This TCR came from a man aged 40-49 years in good health and CMV-seronegative.

The CDR3 bases are TGTGCCAGCAGCACCCGACGGGATTCACCCCTCCACTTT. It codes for CASSTRRDSPLHF. J is TRBJ1-6 and V is TRBV21-1. TRBV21-1 is given as a pseudogene. The CDR3 totals 13 residues.